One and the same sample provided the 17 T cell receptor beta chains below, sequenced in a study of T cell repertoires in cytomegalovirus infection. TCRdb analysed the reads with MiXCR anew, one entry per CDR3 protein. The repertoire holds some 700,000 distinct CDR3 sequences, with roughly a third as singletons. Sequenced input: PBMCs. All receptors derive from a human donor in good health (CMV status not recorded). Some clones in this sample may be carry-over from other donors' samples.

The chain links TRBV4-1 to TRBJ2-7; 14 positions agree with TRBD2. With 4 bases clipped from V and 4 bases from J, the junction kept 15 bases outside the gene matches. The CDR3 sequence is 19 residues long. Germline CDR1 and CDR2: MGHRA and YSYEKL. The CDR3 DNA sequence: TGCGCCAGCAGCCCCTTCATATCCAGACTAGCGGGAGGGACATACGAGCAGTACTTC. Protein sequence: CASSPFISRLAGGTYEQYF.

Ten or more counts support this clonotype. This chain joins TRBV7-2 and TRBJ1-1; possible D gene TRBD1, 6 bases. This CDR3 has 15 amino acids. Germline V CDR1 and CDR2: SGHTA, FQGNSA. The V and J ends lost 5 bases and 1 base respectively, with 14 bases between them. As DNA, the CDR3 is TGTGCCAGCAGCACAGTAGGGGGGCGGAACACTGAAGCTTTCTTT. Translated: CASSTVGGRNTEAFF.

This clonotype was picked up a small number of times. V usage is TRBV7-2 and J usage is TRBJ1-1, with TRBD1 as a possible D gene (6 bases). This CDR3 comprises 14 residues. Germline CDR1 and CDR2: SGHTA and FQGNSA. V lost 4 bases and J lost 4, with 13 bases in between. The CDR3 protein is CASSSTGRFTEAFF. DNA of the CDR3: TGTGCCAGCAGCTCGACAGGTCGGTTCACTGAAGCTTTCTTT.

The CDR3 DNA is TGTGCCTGGAGTGCCGGGGTCAATCAGCCCCAGCATTTT. Its protein is CAWSAGVNQPQHF. The chain joins TRBV30 to TRBJ1-5, with D hard to call. Germline values: CDR1 GTSNPN, CDR2 SVGIG (reference sequence). Trimming left V 1 base short and J 3 bases short, with 7 bases between. This CDR3 is 13 amino acids long.

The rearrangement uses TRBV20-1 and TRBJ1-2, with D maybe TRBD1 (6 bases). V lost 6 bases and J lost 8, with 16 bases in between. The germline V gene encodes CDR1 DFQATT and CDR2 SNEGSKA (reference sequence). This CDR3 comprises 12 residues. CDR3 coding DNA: TGCAGTGCCCCAGACCAGGGGAAGGGCTACACCTTC. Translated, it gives CSAPDQGKGYTF.

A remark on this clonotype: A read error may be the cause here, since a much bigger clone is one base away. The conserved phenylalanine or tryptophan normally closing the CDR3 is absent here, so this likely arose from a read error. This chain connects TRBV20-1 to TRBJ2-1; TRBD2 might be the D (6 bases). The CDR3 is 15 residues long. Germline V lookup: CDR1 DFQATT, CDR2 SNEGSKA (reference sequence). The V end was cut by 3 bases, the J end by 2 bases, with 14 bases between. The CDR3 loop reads CSASGGDGTYNEQFL. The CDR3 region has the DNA TGCAGTGCTAGCGGCGGGGACGGTACCTACAATGAGCAGTTCCTC.

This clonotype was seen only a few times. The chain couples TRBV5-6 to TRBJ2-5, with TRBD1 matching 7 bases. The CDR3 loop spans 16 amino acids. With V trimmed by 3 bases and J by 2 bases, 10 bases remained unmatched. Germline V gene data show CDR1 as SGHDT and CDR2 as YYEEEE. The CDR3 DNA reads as TGTGCCAGCAGCTCGCTAACAGGGGACCCTCAAGAGACCCAGTACTTC. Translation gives CASSSLTGDPQETQYF.

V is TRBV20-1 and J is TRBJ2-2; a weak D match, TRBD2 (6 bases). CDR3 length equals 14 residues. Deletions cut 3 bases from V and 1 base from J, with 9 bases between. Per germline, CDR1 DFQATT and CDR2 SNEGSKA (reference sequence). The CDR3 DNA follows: TGCAGTGCTAGGGATAGCGGGAACACCGGGGAGCTGTTTTTT. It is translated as CSARDSGNTGELFF.

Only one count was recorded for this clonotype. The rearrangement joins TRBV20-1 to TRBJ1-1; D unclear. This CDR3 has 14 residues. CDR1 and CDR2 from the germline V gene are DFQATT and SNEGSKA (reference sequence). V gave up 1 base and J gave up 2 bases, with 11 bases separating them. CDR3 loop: CSARVPAGNTEAFF. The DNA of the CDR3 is TGCAGTGCTAGAGTTCCGGCTGGCAACACTGAAGCTTTCTTT.

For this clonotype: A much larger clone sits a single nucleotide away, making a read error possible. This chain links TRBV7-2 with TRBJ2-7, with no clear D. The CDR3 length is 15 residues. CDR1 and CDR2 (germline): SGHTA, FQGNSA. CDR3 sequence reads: CASSLVSHPSYERYF. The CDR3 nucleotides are TGTGCCAGCAGCTTAGTTAGTCATCCCTCCTACGAGCGGTACTTC.

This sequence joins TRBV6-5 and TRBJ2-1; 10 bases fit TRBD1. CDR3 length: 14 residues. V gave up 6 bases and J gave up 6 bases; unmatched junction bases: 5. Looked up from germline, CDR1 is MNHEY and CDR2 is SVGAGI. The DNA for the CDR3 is TGTGCCAGCAGAGCGGACAGGGGGACCAATGAGCAGTTCTTC. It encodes CASRADRGTNEQFF.

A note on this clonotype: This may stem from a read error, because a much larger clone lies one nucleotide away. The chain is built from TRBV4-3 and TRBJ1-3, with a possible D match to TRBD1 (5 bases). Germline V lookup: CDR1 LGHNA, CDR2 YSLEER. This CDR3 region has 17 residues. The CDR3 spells CSSSQDGRTGPGNTIYF. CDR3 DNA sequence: TGCTCCAGCAGCCAAGATGGAAGAACGGGGCCAGGAAACACCATATATTTT.

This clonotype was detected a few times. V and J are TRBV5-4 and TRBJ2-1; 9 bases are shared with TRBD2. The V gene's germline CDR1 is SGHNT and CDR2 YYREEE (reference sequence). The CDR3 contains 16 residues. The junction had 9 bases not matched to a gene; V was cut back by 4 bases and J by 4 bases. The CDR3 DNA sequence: TGTGCCAGCAGCCCGAAGACTAGCGGAGAATACAATGAGCAGTTCTTC. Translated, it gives CASSPKTSGEYNEQFF.

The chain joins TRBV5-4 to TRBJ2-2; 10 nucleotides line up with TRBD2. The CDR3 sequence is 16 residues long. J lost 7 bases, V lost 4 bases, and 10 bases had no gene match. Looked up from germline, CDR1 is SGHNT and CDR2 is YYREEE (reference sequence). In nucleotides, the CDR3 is TGTGCCAGCAGCCCCCCCGGACTAGCGGAGGGCGGGGAGCTGTTTTTT. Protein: CASSPPGLAEGGELFF.

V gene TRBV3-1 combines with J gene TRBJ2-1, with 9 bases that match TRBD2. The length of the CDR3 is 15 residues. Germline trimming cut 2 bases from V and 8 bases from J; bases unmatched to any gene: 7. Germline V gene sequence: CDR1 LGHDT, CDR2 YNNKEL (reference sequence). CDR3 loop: CASSQISGSLYEQFF. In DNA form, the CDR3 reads TGTGCCAGCAGCCAAATTAGCGGGAGTCTCTATGAGCAGTTCTTC.

CDR3 coding DNA: TGTGCCAGCAGCTTGGGGGGGGGCCTGGGGGAGCAGTACTTC. Its protein product is CASSLGGGLGEQYF. The J gene is TRBJ2-7, the V gene TRBV12-3 or TRBV12-4, with TRBD2 as a possible D gene (7 bases). CDR3 size: 14 residues. Trimming took off 6 bases at V and 7 bases at J, with 19 bases between the two ends.

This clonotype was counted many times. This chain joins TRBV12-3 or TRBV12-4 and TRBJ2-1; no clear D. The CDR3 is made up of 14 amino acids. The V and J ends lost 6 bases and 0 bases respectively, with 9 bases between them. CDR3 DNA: TGTGCCAGCAGACGAGAGAGCTCCTACAATGAGCAGTTCTTC. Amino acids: CASRRESSYNEQFF.